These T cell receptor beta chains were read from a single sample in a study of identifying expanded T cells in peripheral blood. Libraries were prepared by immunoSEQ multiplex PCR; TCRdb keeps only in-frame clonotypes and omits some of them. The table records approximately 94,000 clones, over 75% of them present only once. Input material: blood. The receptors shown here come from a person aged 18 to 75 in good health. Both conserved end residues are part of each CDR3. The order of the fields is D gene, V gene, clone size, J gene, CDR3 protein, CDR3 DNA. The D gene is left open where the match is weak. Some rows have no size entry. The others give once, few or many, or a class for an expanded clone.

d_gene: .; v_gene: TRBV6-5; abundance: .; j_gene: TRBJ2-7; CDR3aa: CASSYSLTDGYEQYF; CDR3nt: TGTGCCAGCAGTTACTCCTTGACAGATGGATACGAGCAGTACTTC
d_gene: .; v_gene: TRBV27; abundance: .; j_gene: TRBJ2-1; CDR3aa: CASRIAGSSYNEQFF; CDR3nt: TGTGCCAGCAGAATAGCAGGGTCCTCCTACAATGAGCAGTTCTTC
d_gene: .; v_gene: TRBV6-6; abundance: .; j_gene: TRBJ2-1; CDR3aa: CASSSGRSYNEQFF; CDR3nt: TGTGCCAGCAGTTCGGGACGTAGCTACAATGAGCAGTTCTTC
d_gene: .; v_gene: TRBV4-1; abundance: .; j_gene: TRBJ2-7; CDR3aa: CASSQDRVRASDYEQYF; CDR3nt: TGCGCCAGCAGCCAAGATCGGGTCAGGGCTTCGGACTACGAGCAGTACTTC
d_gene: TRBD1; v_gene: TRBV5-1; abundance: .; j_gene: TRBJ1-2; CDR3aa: CASSYSGTGGDGYTF; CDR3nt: TGCGCCAGCAGCTACTCCGGGACAGGGGGCGATGGCTACACCTTC
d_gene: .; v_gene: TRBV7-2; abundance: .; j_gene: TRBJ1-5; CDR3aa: CASSLAHGNNQPQHF; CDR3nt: TGTGCCAGCAGCTTAGCGCACGGGAATAATCAGCCCCAGCATTTT
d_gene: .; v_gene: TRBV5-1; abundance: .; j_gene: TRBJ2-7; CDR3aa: CATGTGSSYEQYF; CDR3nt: TGCGCCACCGGCACAGGGAGCTCCTACGAGCAGTACTTC
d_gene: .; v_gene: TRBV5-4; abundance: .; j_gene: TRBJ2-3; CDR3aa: CASSFLGFSTDTQYF; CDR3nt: TGTGCCAGCAGCTTTCTCGGCTTTAGCACAGATACGCAGTATTTT
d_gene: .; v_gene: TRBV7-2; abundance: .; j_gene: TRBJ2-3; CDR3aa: CASSYLGGSTDTQYF; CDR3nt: TGTGCCAGCAGCTACCTTGGGGGAAGCACAGATACGCAGTATTTT
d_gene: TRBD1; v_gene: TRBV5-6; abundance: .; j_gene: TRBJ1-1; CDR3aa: CASSLVGTGVGTEAFF; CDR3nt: TGTGCCAGCAGCTTGGTGGGGACAGGGGTCGGTACTGAAGCTTTCTTT
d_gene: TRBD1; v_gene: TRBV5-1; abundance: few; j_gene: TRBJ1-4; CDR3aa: CASSVGQGGTEKLFF; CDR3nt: TGCGCCAGCAGCGTCGGACAGGGAGGGACTGAAAAACTGTTTTTT
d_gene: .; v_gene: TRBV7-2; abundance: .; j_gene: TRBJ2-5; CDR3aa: CATGLRGETQYF; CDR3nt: TGTGCCACCGGACTCCGGGGGGAGACCCAGTACTTC
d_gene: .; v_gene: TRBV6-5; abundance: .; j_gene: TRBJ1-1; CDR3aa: CASSLHGGGNTEAFF; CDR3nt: TGTGCCAGCAGTTTACACGGGGGTGGGAACACTGAAGCTTTCTTT
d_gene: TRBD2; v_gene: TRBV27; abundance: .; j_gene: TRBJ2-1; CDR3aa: CASSLLGLAGDNEQFF; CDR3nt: TGTGCCAGCAGTTTACTGGGACTAGCGGGAGACAATGAGCAGTTCTTC
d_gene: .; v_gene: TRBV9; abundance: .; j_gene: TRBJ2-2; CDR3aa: CASSGTGTGELFF; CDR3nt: TGTGCCAGCAGCGGTACCGGGACAGGGGAGCTGTTTTTT
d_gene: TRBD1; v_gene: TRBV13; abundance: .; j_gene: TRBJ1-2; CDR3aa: CASSSTTGLYGYTF; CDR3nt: TGTGCCAGCAGCTCTACGACAGGGCTCTATGGCTACACCTTC
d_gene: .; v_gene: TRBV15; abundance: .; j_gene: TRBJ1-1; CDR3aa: CATTPREPGNTEAFF; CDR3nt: TGTGCCACCACCCCGAGAGAGCCTGGGAACACTGAAGCTTTCTTT
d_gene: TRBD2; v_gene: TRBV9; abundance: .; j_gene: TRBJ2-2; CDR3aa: CASSFRDYGTGELFF; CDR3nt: TGTGCCAGCAGCTTCCGGGACTATGGGACCGGGGAGCTGTTTTTT
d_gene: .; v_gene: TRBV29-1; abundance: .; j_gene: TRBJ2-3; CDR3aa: CSGGDSTDTQYF; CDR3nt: TGCAGCGGGGGGGACTCGACAGATACGCAGTATTTT
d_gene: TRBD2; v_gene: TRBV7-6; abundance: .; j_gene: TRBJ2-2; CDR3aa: CASSPTGTSVNTGELFF; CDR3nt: TGTGCCAGCAGCCCTACCGGGACTAGCGTGAACACCGGGGAGCTGTTTTTT
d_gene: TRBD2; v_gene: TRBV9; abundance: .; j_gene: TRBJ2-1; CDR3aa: CASSVAGGSSYNEQFF; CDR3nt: TGTGCCAGCAGCGTAGCGGGCGGGAGTTCCTACAATGAGCAGTTCTTC
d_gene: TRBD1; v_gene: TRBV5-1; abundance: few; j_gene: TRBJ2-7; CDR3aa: CASSLGGTGDYEQYF; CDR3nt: TGCGCCAGCAGCTTGGGGGGGACAGGCGACTACGAGCAGTACTTC
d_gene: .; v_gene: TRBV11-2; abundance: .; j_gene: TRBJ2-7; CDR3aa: CASSPGISSYYEQYF; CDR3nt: TGTGCCAGCAGCCCGGGGATCAGCTCTTACTACGAGCAGTACTTC
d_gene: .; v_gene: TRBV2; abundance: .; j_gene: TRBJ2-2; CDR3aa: CASSATQGTGELFF; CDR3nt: TGTGCCAGCAGTGCAACACAGGGCACCGGGGAGCTGTTTTTT
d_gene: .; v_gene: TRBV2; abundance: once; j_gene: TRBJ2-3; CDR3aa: CASTLRGLADTQYF; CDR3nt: TGTGCCAGCACTCTCAGGGGTTTGGCAGATACGCAGTATTTT
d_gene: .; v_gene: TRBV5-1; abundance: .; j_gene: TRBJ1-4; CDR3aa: CASSLEGQTEKLFF; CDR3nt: TGCGCCAGCAGCTTGGAAGGGCAGACTGAAAAACTGTTTTTT
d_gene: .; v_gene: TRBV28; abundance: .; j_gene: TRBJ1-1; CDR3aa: CASSLYGPYTEAFF; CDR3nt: TGTGCCAGCAGTTTATACGGGCCGTACACTGAAGCTTTCTTT
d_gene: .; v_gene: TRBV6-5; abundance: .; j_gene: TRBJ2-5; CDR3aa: CASSPSVGGKETQYF; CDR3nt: TGTGCCAGCAGTCCCTCAGTAGGCGGGAAGGAGACCCAGTACTTC
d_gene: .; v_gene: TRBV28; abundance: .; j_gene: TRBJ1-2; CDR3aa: CASRDPVQIYGYTF; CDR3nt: TGTGCCAGCAGAGACCCCGTTCAGATCTATGGCTACACCTTC
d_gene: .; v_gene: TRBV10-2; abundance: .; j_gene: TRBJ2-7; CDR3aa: CASFFNRDSYEQYF; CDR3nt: TGCGCCAGCTTCTTTAACAGGGACTCCTACGAGCAGTACTTC
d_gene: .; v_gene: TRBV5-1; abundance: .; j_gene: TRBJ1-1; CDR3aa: CASSWSGQNTEAFF; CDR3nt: TGCGCCAGCAGCTGGTCGGGACAGAACACTGAAGCTTTCTTT
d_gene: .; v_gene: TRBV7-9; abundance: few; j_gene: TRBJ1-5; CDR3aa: CASSPVGSGNQPQHF; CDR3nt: TGTGCCAGCAGCCCAGTAGGGTCTGGTAATCAGCCCCAGCATTTT
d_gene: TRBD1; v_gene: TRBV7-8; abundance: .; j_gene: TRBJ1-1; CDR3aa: CASSLEVRDRVTEAFF; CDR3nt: TGTGCCAGCAGCTTAGAAGTCCGGGACAGGGTCACTGAAGCTTTCTTT
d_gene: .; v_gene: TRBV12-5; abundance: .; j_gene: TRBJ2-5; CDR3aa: CASAPWGKETQYF; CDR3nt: TGTGCTAGTGCCCCCTGGGGGAAAGAGACCCAGTACTTC
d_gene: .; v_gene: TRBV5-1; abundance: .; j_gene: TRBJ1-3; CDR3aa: CASSLTGYNGNTIYF; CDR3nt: TGCGCCAGCAGCTTGACAGGGTATAATGGAAACACCATATATTTT
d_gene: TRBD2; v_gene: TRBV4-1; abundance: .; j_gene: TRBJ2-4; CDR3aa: CASSQAPGTSGGEGNIQYF; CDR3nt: TGCGCCAGCAGCCAAGCCCCAGGGACTAGCGGAGGGGAGGGTAACATTCAGTACTTC
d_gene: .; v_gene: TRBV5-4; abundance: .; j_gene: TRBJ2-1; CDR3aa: CASSLVGPNNEQFF; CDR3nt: TGTGCCAGCAGCTTGGTAGGGCCTAACAATGAGCAGTTCTTC
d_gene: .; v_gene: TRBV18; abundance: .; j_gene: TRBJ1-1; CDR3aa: CASSPPAFSPPWAFF; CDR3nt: TGTGCCAGCTCACCACCCGCCTTCTCCCCTCCATGGGCTTTCTTT
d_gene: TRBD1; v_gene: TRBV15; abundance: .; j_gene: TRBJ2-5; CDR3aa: CATSRSTGGAETQYF; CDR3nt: TGTGCCACCAGCAGATCAACAGGGGGCGCGGAGACCCAGTACTTC
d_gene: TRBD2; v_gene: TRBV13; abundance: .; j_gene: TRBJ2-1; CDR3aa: CASSLGRLAGASYYNEQFF; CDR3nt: TGTGCCAGCAGCTTAGGCCGACTAGCGGGGGCGTCGTACTACAATGAGCAGTTCTTC
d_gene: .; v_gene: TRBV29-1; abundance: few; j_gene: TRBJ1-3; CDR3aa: CSVLRGNTIYF; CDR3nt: TGCAGCGTTCTAAGGGGAAACACCATATATTTT
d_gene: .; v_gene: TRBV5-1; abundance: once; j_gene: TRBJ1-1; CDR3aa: CASSLEGEAFF; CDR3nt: TGCGCCAGCAGCTTGGAAGGTGAAGCTTTCTTT
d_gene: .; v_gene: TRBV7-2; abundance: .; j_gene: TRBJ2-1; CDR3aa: CASSLVLAGQGEQFF; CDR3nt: TGTGCCAGCAGCTTAGTACTAGCGGGACAGGGTGAGCAGTTCTTC
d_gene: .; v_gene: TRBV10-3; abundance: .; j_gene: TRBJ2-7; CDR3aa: CAISEGVRISYEQYF; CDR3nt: TGTGCCATCAGTGAAGGCGTCAGGATCTCCTACGAGCAGTACTTC
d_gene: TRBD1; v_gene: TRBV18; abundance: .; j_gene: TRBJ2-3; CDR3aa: CASSPRQGWTDTQYF; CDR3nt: TGTGCCAGCTCACCCCGACAGGGGTGGACAGATACGCAGTATTTT
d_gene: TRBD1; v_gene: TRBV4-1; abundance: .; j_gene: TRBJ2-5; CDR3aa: CASSPQGAGETQYF; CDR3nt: TGCGCCAGCAGCCCACAGGGGGCAGGGGAGACCCAGTACTTC
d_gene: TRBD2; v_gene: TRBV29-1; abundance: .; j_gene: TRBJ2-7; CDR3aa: CSVASGEVYEQYF; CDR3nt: TGCAGCGTTGCGAGCGGGGAGGTTTACGAGCAGTACTTC
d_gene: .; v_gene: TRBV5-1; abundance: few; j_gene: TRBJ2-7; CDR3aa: CASSLAGSSYEQYF; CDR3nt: TGCGCCAGCAGCTTGGCTGGCAGCTCCTACGAGCAGTACTTC
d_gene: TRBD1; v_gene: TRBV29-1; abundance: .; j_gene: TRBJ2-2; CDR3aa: CSGGQATGELFF; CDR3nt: TGCAGCGGGGGACAGGCGACCGGGGAGCTGTTTTTT
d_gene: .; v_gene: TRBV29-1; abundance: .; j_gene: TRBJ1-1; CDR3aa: CSVEVEAGQTPIEAFF; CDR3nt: TGCAGCGTTGAGGTTGAGGCAGGGCAAACGCCAATTGAAGCTTTCTTT
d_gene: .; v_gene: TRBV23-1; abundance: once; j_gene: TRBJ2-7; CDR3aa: CASSLLNQLQGISYEQYF; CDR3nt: TGCGCCAGCAGTCTACTCAATCAGCTCCAGGGAATCTCCTACGAGCAGTACTTC